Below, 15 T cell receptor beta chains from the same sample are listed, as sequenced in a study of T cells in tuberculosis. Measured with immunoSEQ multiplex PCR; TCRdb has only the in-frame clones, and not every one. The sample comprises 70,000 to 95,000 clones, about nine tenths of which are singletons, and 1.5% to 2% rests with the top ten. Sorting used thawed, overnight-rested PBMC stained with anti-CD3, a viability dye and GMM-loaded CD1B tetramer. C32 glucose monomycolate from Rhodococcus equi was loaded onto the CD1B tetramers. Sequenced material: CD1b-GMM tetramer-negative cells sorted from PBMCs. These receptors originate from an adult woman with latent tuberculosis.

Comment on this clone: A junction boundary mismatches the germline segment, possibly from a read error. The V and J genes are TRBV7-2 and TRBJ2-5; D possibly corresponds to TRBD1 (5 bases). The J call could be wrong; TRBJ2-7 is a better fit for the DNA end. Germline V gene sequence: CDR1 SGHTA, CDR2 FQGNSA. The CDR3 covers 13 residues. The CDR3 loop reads CASRLGASYEQYF. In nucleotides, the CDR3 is TGTGCCAGCAGATTAGGGGCCTCCTACGAGCAGTACTTC.

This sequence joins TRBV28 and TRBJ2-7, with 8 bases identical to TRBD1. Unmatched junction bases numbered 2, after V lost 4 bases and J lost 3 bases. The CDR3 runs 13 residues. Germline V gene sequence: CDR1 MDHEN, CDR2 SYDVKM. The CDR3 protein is CASSSTGVYEQYV. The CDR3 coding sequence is TGTGCCAGCAGTTCGACAGGGGTCTACGAGCAGTACGTC.

In nucleotides, the CDR3 is TGCGCCAGCAGCGGGAAAGCGGGGGGGCTGAACAATGAGCAGTTCTTC. Protein sequence: CASSGKAGGLNNEQFF. This chain connects TRBV5-1 to TRBJ2-1; 10 positions match TRBD2. The CDR3 totals 16 residues. Looked up from germline, CDR1 is SGHRS and CDR2 is YFSETQ. Germline trimming cut 4 bases from V and 5 bases from J; bases unmatched to any gene: 9.

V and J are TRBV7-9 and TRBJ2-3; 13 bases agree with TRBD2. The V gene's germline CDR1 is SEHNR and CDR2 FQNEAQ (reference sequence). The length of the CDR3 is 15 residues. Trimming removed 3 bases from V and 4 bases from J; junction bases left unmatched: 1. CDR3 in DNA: TGTGCCAGCAGCTTGGGGACTAGCGGGGCAGATACGCAGTATTTT. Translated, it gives CASSLGTSGADTQYF.

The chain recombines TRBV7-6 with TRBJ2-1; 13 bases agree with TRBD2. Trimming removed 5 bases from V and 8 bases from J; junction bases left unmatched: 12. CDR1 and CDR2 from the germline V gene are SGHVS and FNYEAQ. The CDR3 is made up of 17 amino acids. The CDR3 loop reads CASSPWTSGGRSHEQFF. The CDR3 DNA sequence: TGTGCCAGCAGCCCGTGGACTAGCGGGGGAAGAAGCCATGAGCAGTTCTTC.

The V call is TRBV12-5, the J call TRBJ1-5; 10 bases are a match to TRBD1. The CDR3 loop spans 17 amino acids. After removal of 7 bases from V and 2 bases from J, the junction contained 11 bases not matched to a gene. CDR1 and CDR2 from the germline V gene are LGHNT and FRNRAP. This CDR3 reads CASAWTGGYSGNQPQHF. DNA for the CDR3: TGTGCTAGTGCCTGGACAGGGGGTTACTCCGGCAATCAGCCCCAGCATTTT. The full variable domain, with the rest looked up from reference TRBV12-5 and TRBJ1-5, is DARVTQTPRHKVTEMGQEVTMRCQPILGHNTVFWYRQTMMQGLELLAYFRNRAPLDDSGMPKDRFSAEMPDATLATLKIQPSEPRDSAVYFCASAWTGGYSGNQPQHFGDGTRLSIL.

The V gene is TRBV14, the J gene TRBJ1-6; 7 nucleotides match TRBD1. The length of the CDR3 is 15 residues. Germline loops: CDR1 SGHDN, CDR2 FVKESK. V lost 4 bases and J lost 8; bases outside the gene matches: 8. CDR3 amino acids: CASSLRQGRDSPLHF. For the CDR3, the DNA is TGTGCCAGCAGCCTAAGACAGGGAAGGGATTCACCCCTCCACTTT.

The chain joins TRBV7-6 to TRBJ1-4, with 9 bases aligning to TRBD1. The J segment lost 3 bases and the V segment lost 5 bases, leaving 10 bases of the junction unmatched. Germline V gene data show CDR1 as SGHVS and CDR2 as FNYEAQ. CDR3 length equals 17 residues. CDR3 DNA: TGTGCCAGCAGCCTCCGGGACAGGGTAATGGCTAATGAAAAACTGTTTTTT. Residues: CASSLRDRVMANEKLFF.

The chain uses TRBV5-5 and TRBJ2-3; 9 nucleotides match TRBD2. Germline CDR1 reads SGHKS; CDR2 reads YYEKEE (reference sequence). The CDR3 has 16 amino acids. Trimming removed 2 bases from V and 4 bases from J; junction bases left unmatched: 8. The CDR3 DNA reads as TGTGCCAGCAGCTTAGAGACTAGCGGCAATTCAGATACGCAGTATTTT. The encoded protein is CASSLETSGNSDTQYF.

The CDR3 DNA reads as TGTGCCAGCAGCCCCGACAGGACTTGGCTGAGGAACACTGAAGCTTTCTTT. Protein: CASSPDRTWLRNTEAFF. The V and J genes are TRBV14 and TRBJ1-1; D perhaps matches TRBD1 (6 bases). Looked up from germline, CDR1 is SGHDN and CDR2 is FVKESK. The CDR3 length is 17 residues. V was pared by 4 bases and J by 1 base, with 19 bases between.

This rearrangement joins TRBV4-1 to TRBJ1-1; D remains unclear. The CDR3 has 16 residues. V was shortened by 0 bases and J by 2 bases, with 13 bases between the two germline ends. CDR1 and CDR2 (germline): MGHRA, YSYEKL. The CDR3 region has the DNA TGCGCCAGCAGCCAAGATAGTGAGTACGTCAACACTGAAGCTTTCTTT. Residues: CASSQDSEYVNTEAFF.

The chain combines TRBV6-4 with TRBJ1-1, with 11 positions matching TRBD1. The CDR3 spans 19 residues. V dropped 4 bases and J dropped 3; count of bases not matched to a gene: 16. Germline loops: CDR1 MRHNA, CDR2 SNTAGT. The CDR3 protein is CASSAQRSGTGGRHTEAFF. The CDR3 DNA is TGTGCCAGCAGTGCACAACGCAGCGGGACAGGGGGGAGGCACACTGAAGCTTTCTTT.

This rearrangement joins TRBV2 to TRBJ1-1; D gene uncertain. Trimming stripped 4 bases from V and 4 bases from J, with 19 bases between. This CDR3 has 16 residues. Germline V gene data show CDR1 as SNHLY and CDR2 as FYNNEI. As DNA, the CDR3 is TGTGCCAGCAGTGTTTTGAGGAGGGATCTGGGCACTGAAGCTTTCTTT. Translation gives CASSVLRRDLGTEAFF.

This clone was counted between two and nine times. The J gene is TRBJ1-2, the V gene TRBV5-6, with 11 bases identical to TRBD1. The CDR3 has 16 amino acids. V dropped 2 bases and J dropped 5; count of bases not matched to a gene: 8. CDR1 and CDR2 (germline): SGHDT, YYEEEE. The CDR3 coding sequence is TGTGCCAGCAGCTTAGGACAGGGGGCCTTCGGATATGGCTACACCTTC. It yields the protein CASSLGQGAFGYGYTF.

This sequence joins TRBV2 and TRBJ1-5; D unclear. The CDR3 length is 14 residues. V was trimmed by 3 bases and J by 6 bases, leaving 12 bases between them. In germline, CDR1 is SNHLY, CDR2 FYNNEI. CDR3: CASSERETGQPQHF. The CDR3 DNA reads TGTGCCAGCAGTGAGAGGGAGACGGGTCAGCCCCAGCATTTT. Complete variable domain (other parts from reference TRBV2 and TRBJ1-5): EPEVTQTPSHQVTQMGQEVILRCVPISNHLYFYWYRQILGQKVEFLVSFYNNEISEKSEIFDDQFSVERPDGSNFTLKIRSTKLEDSAMYFCASSERETGQPQHFGDGTRLSIL.